These 21 T cell receptor beta chains were all obtained from the same sample, sequenced in a study of cytomegalovirus exposure and HLA in healthy donors. Using immunoSEQ multiplex PCR, the repertoire was profiled, and TCRdb retains in-frame clones only, with some absent. This sample has roughly 77,000 clones, with 85% to 95% found just once. Sequencing was done on a sample of PBMCs. Receptors were obtained from a woman aged 18-35 years in good health and CMV-seronegative.

DNA for the CDR3: TGTGCCAGCAACCGGGACAGGGTGGAAGAGCAGTACTTC. Protein product: CASNRDRVEEQYF. The chain couples TRBV6-6 to TRBJ2-7, with 9 bases lining up with TRBD1. The germline V gene has CDR1 MNHNY and CDR2 SVGAGI (reference sequence). CDR3 length equals 13 residues. The V gene end was trimmed by 7 bases and the J gene end by 7 bases; junction bases not matched to a gene: 8.

This clone was detected only once. The chain combines TRBV4-3 with TRBJ1-5; TRBD1 aligns across 7 bases. Germline CDR1 is LGHNA and CDR2 is YSLEER. V gave up 6 bases and J gave up 0 bases; unmatched junction bases: 17. This CDR3 is 19 amino acids long. The CDR3 loop reads CASSRLETGKRYSNQPQHF. Here the CDR3 DNA reads TGCGCCAGCAGTCGGCTCGAGACAGGGAAGAGGTATAGCAATCAGCCCCAGCATTTT.

The chain employs TRBV7-2 and TRBJ1-5; 8 positions match TRBD1. The CDR3 runs to 15 residues. V was clipped by 5 bases and J by 2 bases; unmatched bases: 5. The V gene's germline CDR1 is SGHTA and CDR2 FQGNSA. CDR3 DNA sequence: TGTGCCAGCAGCCCCGGGACAGGTCGCAATCAGCCCCAGCATTTT. Translating it yields CASSPGTGRNQPQHF. Full variable domain (remainder filled in from reference TRBV7-2 and TRBJ1-5): GAGVSQSPSNKVTEKGKDVELRCDPISGHTALYWYRQSLGQGLEFLIYFQGNSAPDKSGLPSDRFSAERTGGSVSTLTIQRTQQEDSAVYLCASSPGTGRNQPQHFGDGTRLSIL.

The V call is TRBV6-5, the J call TRBJ2-7; TRBD1 matches 7 bases. Looked up from germline, CDR1 is MNHEY and CDR2 is SVGAGI. This CDR3 has 14 amino acids. J lost 2 bases, V lost 0 bases, and 1 base had no gene match. CDR3 in DNA: TGTGCCAGCAGTTACTCGACAGGGACCTACGAGCAGTACTTC. Amino acids: CASSYSTGTYEQYF.

The gene calls are TRBV11-2 and TRBJ1-5, with D unresolved. Per the germline V gene, CDR1 is SGHAT and CDR2 is FQNNGV. This CDR3 has 13 amino acids. Deletions cut 0 bases from V and 4 bases from J, with 4 bases between. CDR3 DNA sequence: TGTGCCAGCAGCTTAGACGGGAATCAGCCCCAGCATTTT. Its protein product is CASSLDGNQPQHF.

The V gene is TRBV6-6, the J gene TRBJ2-2; a possible D gene is TRBD2 (5 bases). The V end lost 7 bases, the J end lost 4 bases, and 16 bases lay between the germline ends. In germline, CDR1 is MNHNY, CDR2 SVGAGI (reference sequence). This CDR3 has 15 residues. This chain's CDR3 is CASTSEGLVTGELFF. Here the CDR3 DNA reads TGTGCCAGCACCTCGGAAGGACTTGTCACCGGGGAGCTGTTTTTT.

The chain combines TRBV5-6 with TRBJ2-7, with D possibly being TRBD2 (5 bases). V was cut by 4 bases and J by 3 bases, with 20 bases left in between. Germline lookup yields CDR1 SGHDT and CDR2 YYEEEE. CDR3 length equals 16 residues. This chain's CDR3 is CASSRSAVRGRYEQYF. CDR3 bases: TGTGCCAGCAGCCGCTCGGCGGTTCGAGGGCGCTACGAGCAGTACTTC. Full variable domain (rest looked up from reference TRBV5-6 and TRBJ2-7): DAGVTQSPTHLIKTRGQQVTLRCSPKSGHDTVSWYQQALGQGPQFIFQYYEEEERQRGNFPDRFSGHQFPNYSSELNVNALLLGDSALYLCASSRSAVRGRYEQYFGPGTRLTVT.

This clone was counted once. In DNA, the CDR3 is TGTGCCAGCAGTTACTCCGACAGGGTGAACACCGGGGAGCTGTTTTTT. It translates to CASSYSDRVNTGELFF. This rearrangement joins TRBV6-5 to TRBJ2-2; 7 nucleotides match TRBD1. The CDR3 has 16 residues. Germline V gene data show CDR1 as MNHEY and CDR2 as SVGAGI. V was pared by 0 bases and J by 1 base, with 2 bases of the junction left unmatched.

The chain links TRBV10-3 to TRBJ2-1, with 9 positions matching TRBD2. The CDR3 covers 15 residues. With 3 bases clipped from V and 5 bases from J, the junction kept 5 bases outside the gene matches. Germline CDR1 ENHRY, CDR2 SYGVKD. CDR3: CAISDRGRVDNEQFF. The CDR3 DNA reads as TGTGCCATCAGTGATCGCGGGAGGGTCGACAATGAGCAGTTCTTC.

Only one count was recorded for this clone. The chain joins TRBV19 to TRBJ2-5, with TRBD1 matching 11 bases. Germline V gives CDR1 LNHDA, CDR2 SQIVND (reference sequence). V trimming: 1 base; J trimming: 2 bases; junction bases outside the gene matches: 3. The CDR3 consists of 16 residues. The CDR3 nucleotides read TGTGCCAGTAGTATAGGCGGGACAGGGGGACAAGAGACCCAGTACTTC. Its protein is CASSIGGTGGQETQYF.

The CDR3 DNA is TGTGCCAGTAGCCGGGGTGAAAAACTGTTTTTT. It is translated as CASSRGEKLFF. This rearrangement joins TRBV19 to TRBJ1-4; no definite D call. The CDR3 is 11 amino acids. CDR1 and CDR2 from the germline V gene are LNHDA and SQIVND (reference sequence). V lost 6 bases and J 7 bases, leaving 6 bases between the germline ends.

The CDR3 reads CASSGPGQGPEKLFF. The CDR3 DNA sequence: TGTGCCAGCAGTGGACCGGGACAGGGTCCTGAAAAACTGTTTTTT. This sequence joins TRBV28 and TRBJ1-4; TRBD1 matches 9 bases. The germline CDR1 and CDR2 sequences are MDHEN and SYDVKM. The CDR3 sequence is 15 residues long. V gave up 5 bases and J gave up 7 bases; unmatched junction bases: 8. The whole variable domain, remainder taken from reference TRBV28 and TRBJ1-4, is DVKVTQSSRYLVKRTGEKVFLECVQDMDHENMFWYRQDPGLGLRLIYFSYDVKMKEKGDIPEGYSVSREKKERFSLILESASTNQTSMYLCASSGPGQGPEKLFFGSGTQLSVL.

The chain combines TRBV10-3 with TRBJ1-1; TRBD1 agrees at 7 bases. In germline, CDR1 is ENHRY, CDR2 SYGVKD. The CDR3 totals 14 residues. Trimming removed 3 bases from V and 4 bases from J; junction bases left unmatched: 5. This CDR3 reads CAISEGGSSTEAFF. In DNA form, the CDR3 reads TGTGCCATCAGTGAAGGGGGCAGCAGCACTGAAGCTTTCTTT.

V usage is TRBV27 and J usage is TRBJ2-4; D gene ambiguous. Trimming cost V 0 bases and J 0 bases, with 12 bases left between them. CDR1 and CDR2 from the germline V gene are MNHEY and SMNVEV (reference sequence). This CDR3 has 17 amino acids. CDR3 coding DNA: TGTGCCAGCAGTTTATCTGGTACAGTCATAGCCAAAAACATTCAGTACTTC. Translating gives CASSLSGTVIAKNIQYF.

The chain employs TRBV7-8 and TRBJ2-5; 9 nucleotides agree with TRBD2. The junction had 10 bases not matched to a gene; V was cut back by 6 bases and J by 2 bases. From germline, CDR1 is SGHVS and CDR2 FQNEAQ. The CDR3 is 16 residues long. As DNA, the CDR3 is TGTGCCAGCAGGCCGAGACTAGCGGTTAAACAAGAGACCCAGTACTTC. Translated: CASRPRLAVKQETQYF.

This clone is a singleton in its sample. The chain has TRBV27 and TRBJ1-6; D is possibly TRBD1 (5 bases). Trimming took 5 bases from V and 5 from J, leaving 7 bases between them. Germline values: CDR1 MNHEY, CDR2 SMNVEV (reference sequence). The CDR3 sequence is 13 residues long. CDR3 in amino acids: CASSRGNNSPLHF. The DNA of the CDR3 is TGTGCCAGCAGTAGGGGAAATAATTCACCCCTCCACTTT.

The table lists this clone with a count of one. This chain links TRBV5-1 with TRBJ2-2; a possible D gene is TRBD1 (6 bases). The V gene's germline CDR1 is SGHRS and CDR2 YFSETQ. CDR3 size: 19 residues. Deletions cut 1 base from V and 6 bases from J, with 25 bases between. This chain's CDR3 is CASSLTGRTLSVPAGELFF. DNA for the CDR3: TGCGCCAGCAGCTTGACAGGGCGAACTCTGAGTGTTCCGGCCGGGGAGCTGTTTTTT.

This chain joins TRBV7-2 and TRBJ2-3, with 12 bases matching TRBD1. CDR1 is SGHTA and CDR2 is FQGNSA in the germline V gene. The CDR3 has 15 amino acids. V gave up 5 bases and J gave up 4 bases; unmatched junction bases: 4. CDR3 in amino acids: CASSRDRGPSDTQYF. The CDR3 DNA reads as TGTGCCAGCAGCCGGGACAGGGGGCCGTCAGATACGCAGTATTTT.

The chain recombines TRBV5-4 with TRBJ2-6, with D perhaps TRBD1 (7 bases). The CDR3 runs to 18 residues. Trimming shortened V by 3 bases and J by 0 bases, and 16 bases separated the two germline ends. Germline-derived CDR1 and CDR2 are SGHNT and YYREEE (reference sequence). The CDR3 protein is CASSSGAGGSSGANVLTF. The DNA for the CDR3 is TGTGCCAGCAGCTCGGGGGCAGGGGGGAGCTCTGGGGCCAACGTCCTGACTTTC.

The chain combines TRBV7-2 with TRBJ2-5; TRBD1 is a possible D gene (6 bases). V lost 5 bases, J lost 4 bases, and 14 bases lay in between. CDR1 is SGHTA, CDR2 FQGNSA, per germline. The CDR3 is made up of 14 amino acids. CDR3 in amino acids: CASSTTGHSETQYF. Here the CDR3 DNA reads TGTGCCAGCAGCACCACGGGACACTCAGAGACCCAGTACTTC.

This sequence joins TRBV25-1 and TRBJ2-1; possible D gene TRBD1, 5 bases. Trimming removed 5 bases at V and 9 bases at J, with 14 bases between. The CDR3 has 13 amino acids. CDR1 is MGHDK and CDR2 is SYGVNS in the germline V gene. The CDR3 spells CASSREQVGEQFF. The CDR3 nucleotides are TGTGCCAGCAGTCGTGAACAGGTTGGTGAGCAGTTCTTC.